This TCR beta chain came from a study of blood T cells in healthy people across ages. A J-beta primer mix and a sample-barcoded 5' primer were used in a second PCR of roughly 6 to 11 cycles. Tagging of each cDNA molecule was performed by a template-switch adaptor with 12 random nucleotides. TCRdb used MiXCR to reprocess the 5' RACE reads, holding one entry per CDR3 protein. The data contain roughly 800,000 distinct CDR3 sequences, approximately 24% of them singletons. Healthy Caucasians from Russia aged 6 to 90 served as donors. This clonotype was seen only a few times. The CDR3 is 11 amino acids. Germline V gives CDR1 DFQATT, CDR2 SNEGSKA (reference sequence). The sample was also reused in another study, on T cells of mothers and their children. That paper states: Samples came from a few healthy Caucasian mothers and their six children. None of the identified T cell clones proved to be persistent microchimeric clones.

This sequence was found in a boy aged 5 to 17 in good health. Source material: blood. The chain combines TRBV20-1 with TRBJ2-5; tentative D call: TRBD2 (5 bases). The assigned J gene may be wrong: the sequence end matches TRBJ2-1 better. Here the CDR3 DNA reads TGCAGTGCTAGCAGCGACTACCAGCAGTTCTTC. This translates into CSASSDYQQFF.